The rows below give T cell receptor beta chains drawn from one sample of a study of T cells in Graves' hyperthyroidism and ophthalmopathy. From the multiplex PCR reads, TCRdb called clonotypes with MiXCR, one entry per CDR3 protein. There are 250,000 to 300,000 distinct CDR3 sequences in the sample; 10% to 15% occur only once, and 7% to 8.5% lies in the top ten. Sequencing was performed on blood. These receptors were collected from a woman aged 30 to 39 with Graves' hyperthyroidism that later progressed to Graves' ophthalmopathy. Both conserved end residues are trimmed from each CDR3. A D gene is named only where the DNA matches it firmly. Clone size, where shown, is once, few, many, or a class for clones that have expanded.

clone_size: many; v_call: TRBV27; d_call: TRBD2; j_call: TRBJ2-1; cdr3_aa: ASSSSPRTSGFYNEQF
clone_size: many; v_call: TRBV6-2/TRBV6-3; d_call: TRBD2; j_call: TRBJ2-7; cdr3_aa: ASSELAGPYEQY
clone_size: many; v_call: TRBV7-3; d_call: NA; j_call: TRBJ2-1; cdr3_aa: ASSLTADKEQF
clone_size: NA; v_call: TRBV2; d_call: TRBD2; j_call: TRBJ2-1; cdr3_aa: ASSGGGPGGF
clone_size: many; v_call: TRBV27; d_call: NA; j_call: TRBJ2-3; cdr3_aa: ASSLFPREDTQY
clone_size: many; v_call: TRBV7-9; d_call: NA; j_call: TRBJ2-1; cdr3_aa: ASSLAGHLGNEQF
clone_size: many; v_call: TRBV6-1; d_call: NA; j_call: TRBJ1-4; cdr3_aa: ASSEGFANEKLF
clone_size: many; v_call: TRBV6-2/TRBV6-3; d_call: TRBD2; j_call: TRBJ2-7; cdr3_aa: ASSALAIYEQY
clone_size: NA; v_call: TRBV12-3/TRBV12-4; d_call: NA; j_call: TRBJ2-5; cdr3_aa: ASKGALGETQY
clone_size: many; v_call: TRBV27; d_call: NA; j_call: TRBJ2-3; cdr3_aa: ASSLSLDTQY
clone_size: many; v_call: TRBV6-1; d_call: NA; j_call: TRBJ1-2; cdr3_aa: ASKIIGTYYGYT
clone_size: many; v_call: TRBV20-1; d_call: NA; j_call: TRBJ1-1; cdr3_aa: SATQPGMNTEAF
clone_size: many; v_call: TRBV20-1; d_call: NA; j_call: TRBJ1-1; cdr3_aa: SARAGDTEAF
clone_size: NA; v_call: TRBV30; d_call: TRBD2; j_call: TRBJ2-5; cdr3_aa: ASSSLGASGPGAQY
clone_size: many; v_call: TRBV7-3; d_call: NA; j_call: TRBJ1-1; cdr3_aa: ASSLTAGGSEAF
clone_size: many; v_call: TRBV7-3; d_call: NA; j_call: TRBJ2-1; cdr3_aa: ASSSPRELNEQF
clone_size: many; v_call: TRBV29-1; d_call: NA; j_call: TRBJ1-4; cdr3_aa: SVGGGPGEKLF
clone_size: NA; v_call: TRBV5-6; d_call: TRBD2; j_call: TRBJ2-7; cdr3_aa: ASRLAGAKEQY
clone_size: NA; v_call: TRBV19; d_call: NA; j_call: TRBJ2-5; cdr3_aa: ASSIGRTRKKETQY
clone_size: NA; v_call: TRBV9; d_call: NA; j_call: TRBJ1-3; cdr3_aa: ASGGGGGNTIY
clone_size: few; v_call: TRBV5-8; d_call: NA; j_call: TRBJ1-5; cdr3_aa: ASSLISGQPQH
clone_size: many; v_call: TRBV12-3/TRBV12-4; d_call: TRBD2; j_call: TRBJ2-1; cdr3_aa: ASSSKTSGRTEQF
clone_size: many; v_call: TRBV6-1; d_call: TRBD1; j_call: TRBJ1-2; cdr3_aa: ASRRDRELTNYGYT
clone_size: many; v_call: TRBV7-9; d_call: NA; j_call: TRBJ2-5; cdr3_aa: ASSLGRLQTWGRETQY
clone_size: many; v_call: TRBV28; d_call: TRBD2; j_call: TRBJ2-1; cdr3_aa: ASTTNQGGKGLAGAGEQF
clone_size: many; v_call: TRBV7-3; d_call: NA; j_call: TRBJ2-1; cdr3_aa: ASSLNDINNEQF
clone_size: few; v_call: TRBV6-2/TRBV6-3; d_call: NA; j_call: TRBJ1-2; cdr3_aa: ASSLLTDLNYGYT
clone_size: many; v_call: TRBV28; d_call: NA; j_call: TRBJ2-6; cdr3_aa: ASGLETGANVLT
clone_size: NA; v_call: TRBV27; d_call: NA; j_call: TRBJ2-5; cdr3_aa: ASSLGTGVHGGTQY
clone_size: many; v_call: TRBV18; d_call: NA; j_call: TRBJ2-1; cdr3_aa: ASSPGTPDEQF
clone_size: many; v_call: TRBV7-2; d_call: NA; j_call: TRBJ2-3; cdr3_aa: ASSLAQGTDTQY
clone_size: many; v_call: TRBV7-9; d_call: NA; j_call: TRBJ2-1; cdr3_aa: ASSLVSFGSNNEQF
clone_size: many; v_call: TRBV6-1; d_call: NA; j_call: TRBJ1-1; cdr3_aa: ASSRSIEAF
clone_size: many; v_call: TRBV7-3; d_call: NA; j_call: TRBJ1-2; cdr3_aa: ASSPTPDSYGYT